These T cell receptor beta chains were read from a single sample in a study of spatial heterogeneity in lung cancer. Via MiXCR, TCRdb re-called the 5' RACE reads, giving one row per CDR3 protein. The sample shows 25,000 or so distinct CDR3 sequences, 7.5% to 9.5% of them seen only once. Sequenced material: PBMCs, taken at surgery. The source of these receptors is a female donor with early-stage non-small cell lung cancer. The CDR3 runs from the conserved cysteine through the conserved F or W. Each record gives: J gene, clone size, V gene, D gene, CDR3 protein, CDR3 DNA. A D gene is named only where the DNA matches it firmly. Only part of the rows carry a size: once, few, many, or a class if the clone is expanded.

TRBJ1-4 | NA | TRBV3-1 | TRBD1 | CASSPRTGDEKLFF | TGTGCCAGCAGCCCCAGGACAGGGGACGAAAAACTGTTTTTT
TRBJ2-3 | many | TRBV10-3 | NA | CAISEPPGLATQYF | TGTGCCATCAGTGAACCTCCCGGGCTAGCTACGCAGTATTTT
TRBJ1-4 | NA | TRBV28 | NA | CASSPHQNSREKLFF | TGTGCCAGCAGTCCCCACCAAAACTCGCGTGAAAAACTGTTTTTT
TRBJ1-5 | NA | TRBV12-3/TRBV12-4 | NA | CASRTQGRGQPQHF | TGTGCCAGCAGAACACAGGGAAGAGGTCAGCCCCAGCATTTT
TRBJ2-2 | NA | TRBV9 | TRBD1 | CASSVGQGGTGELFF | TGTGCCAGCAGCGTAGGACAGGGTGGGACCGGGGAGCTGTTTTTT
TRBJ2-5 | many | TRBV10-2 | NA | CASSVELGQVQETQYF | TGCGCCAGCAGTGTCGAACTGGGCCAGGTCCAAGAGACCCAGTACTTC
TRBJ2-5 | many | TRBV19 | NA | CASSRSSKETQYF | TGTGCCAGTAGTCGGTCTAGCAAAGAGACCCAGTACTTC
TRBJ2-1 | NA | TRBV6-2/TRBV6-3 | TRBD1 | CASSWGQGLNEQFF | TGTGCCAGCAGTTGGGGACAGGGGTTAAATGAGCAGTTCTTC
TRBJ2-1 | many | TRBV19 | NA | CASSISSRTYNEQFF | TGTGCCAGTAGTATTAGTAGCCGGACTTACAATGAGCAGTTCTTC
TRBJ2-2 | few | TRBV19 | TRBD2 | CASSTGLAGAWFSNTGELFF | TGTGCCAGTAGTACGGGACTAGCGGGAGCCTGGTTCTCGAACACCGGGGAGCTGTTTTTT
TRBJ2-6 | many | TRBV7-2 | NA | CASNPYGGSGANVLTF | TGTGCCAGCAACCCATACGGGGGCTCTGGGGCCAACGTCCTGACTTTC
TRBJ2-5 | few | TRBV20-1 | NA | CSGGKETQYF | TGCAGTGGCGGGAAGGAGACCCAGTACTTC
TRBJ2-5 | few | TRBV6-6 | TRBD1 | CASSYSGTANQETQYF | TGTGCCAGCAGTTACTCCGGGACAGCTAACCAAGAGACCCAGTACTTC
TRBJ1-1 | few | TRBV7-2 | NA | CASSLGMNTEAFF | TGTGCCAGCAGCTTAGGGATGAACACTGAAGCTTTCTTT
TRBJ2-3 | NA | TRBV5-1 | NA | CASSPGGGTDTQYF | TGCGCCAGCAGCCCAGGAGGGGGCACAGATACGCAGTATTTT
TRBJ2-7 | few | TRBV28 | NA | CASSGLGLHSYEQYF | TGTGCCAGCAGTGGACTGGGACTCCACTCCTACGAGCAGTACTTC
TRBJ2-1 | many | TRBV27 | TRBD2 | CASTLLGLAGYNEQFF | TGTGCCAGCACTCTCCTTGGACTAGCGGGCTACAATGAGCAGTTCTTC
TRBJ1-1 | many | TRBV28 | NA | CASSRGGRLNGAFF | TGTGCCAGCAGTAGGGGGGGGCGTTTAAATGGAGCTTTCTTT
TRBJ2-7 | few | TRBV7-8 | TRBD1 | CASSLNRDSTYEQYF | TGTGCCAGCAGCCTTAACCGGGACAGTACCTACGAGCAGTACTTC
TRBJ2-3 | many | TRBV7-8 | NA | CASSLERTSGLPQYF | TGTGCCAGCAGCTTAGAGCGGACTTCGGGGCTCCCGCAGTATTTT
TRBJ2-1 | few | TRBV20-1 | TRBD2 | CSARAWRELLDEQFF | TGCAGTGCTCGAGCATGGCGGGAGTTGTTGGATGAGCAGTTCTTC
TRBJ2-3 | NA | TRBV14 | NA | CASSQRGAFDTQYF | TGTGCCAGCAGCCAACGAGGGGCATTTGATACGCAGTATTTT
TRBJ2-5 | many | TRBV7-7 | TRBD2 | CASSLSLEIQYLAGGPETQYF | TGTGCCAGCAGCCTAAGCCTGGAGATCCAATACCTAGCGGGAGGGCCGGAGACCCAGTACTTC
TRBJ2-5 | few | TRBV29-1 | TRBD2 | CSVTSGTETQYF | TGCAGCGTTACTAGCGGGACTGAGACCCAGTACTTC
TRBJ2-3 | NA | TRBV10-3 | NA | CAISESSYTDTQYF | TGTGCCATCAGTGAGTCGTCTTACACAGATACGCAGTATTTT
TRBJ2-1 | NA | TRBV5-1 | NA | CASTAQGNEQFF | TGCGCCAGCACCGCCCAGGGGAATGAGCAGTTCTTC
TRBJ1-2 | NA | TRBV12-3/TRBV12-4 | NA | CASSPGVWGYTF | TGTGCCAGCAGTCCAGGGGTTTGGGGCTACACCTTC
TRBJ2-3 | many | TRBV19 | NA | CATTPVGRRDTQYF | TGTGCCACGACCCCTGTAGGACGGAGGGATACGCAGTATTTT
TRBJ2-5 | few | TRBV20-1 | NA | CSATKGQETQYF | TGCAGTGCCACAAAGGGACAAGAGACCCAGTACTTC
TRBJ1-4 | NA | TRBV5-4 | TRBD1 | CASSLEGGANEKLFF | TGTGCCAGCAGCTTGGAAGGGGGCGCGAATGAAAAACTGTTTTTT
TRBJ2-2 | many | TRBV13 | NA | CASSPPWGREDTGELFF | TGTGCCAGCAGCCCACCGTGGGGAAGGGAGGACACCGGGGAGCTGTTTTTT
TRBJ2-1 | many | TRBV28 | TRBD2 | CASRDLEGRAREQFF | TGTGCCAGCAGGGACCTAGAAGGGAGGGCCAGAGAGCAGTTCTTC
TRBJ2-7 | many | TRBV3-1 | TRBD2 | CASSQAGTSLYEQYF | TGTGCCAGCAGCCAAGCCGGGACTAGCCTCTACGAGCAGTACTTC
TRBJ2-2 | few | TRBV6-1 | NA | CASRGYGELFF | TGTGCCAGCAGGGGATACGGGGAGCTGTTTTTT
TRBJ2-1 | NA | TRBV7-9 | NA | CASSLGRGRRNEQFF | TGTGCCAGCAGCTTAGGTAGGGGAAGGAGGAATGAGCAGTTCTTC
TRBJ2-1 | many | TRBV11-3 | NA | CASSSWVNEQFF | TGTGCCAGCAGCTCTTGGGTCAATGAGCAGTTCTTC
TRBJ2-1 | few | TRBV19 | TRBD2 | CASSISYRTRTSGRDNEQFF | TGTGCCAGTAGTATTAGCTACAGGACGAGGACTAGCGGGAGAGACAATGAGCAGTTCTTC
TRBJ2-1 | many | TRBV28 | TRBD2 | CAIFPGLAGPPQRNEQFF | TGTGCCATCTTCCCCGGGCTAGCGGGACCTCCACAGCGGAATGAGCAGTTCTTC
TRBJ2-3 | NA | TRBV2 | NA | CASRIADTQYF | TGTGCCAGCCGCATCGCGGATACGCAGTATTTT
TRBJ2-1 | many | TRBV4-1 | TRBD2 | CASRVFSGKDEQFF | TGCGCCAGCCGCGTGTTCAGCGGGAAAGATGAGCAGTTCTTC
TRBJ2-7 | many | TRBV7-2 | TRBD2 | CASSFLSRLAGEQYF | TGTGCCAGCAGCTTCCTTTCGCGCCTAGCGGGAGAGCAGTACTTC
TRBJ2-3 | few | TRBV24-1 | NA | CATSDSSTDTQYF | TGTGCCACCAGTGACTCTAGCACAGATACGCAGTATTTT
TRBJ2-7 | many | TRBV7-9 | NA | CASSLKKGVGGDEQYF | TGTGCCAGCAGCTTAAAAAAGGGCGTAGGGGGAGACGAGCAGTACTTC
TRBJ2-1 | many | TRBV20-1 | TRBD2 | CSARGLAAVSYNEQFF | TGCAGTGCTAGGGGACTAGCGGCTGTCTCCTACAATGAGCAGTTCTTC
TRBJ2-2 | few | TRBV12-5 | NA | CASGLAGTGELFF | TGTGCTAGTGGTTTGGCCGGAACCGGGGAGCTGTTTTTT
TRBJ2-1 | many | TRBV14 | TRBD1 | CASSLATGTGGRDEQFF | TGTGCCAGCAGCCTAGCAACCGGGACAGGGGGCAGGGATGAGCAGTTCTTC
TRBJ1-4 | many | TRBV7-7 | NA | CASSQSADGDEKLFF | TGTGCTAGCAGCCAGAGTGCCGACGGTGATGAAAAACTGTTTTTT
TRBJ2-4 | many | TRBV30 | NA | CAWSDDTSTDIQYF | TGTGCCTGGAGTGATGATACTAGCACCGACATTCAGTACTTC
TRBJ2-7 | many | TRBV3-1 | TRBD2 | CASSQGLAGVEQYF | TGTGCCAGCAGCCAAGGACTAGCGGGAGTCGAGCAGTACTTC
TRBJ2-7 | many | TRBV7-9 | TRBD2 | CASSPGDYSYEQYF | TGTGCCAGCAGCCCGGGGGACTACTCCTACGAGCAGTACTTC
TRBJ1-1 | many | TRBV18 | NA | CASSPGLNTEAFF | TGTGCCAGCTCACCGGGACTGAACACTGAAGCTTTCTTT
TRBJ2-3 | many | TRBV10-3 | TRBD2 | CAISEREDVDTQYF | TGTGCCATCAGTGAGCGGGAGGACGTCGATACGCAGTATTTT
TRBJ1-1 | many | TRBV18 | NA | CASSPTTLGRSTEAFF | TGTGCCAGCTCACCAACAACCCTGGGCAGGAGCACTGAAGCTTTCTTT